The 4 T cell receptor beta chains presented below share a single source sample, sequenced in a study of T cells after yellow fever vaccination. TCRdb reanalysed the 5' RACE reads using MiXCR and keeps one entry per CDR3 protein. The sample records over 300,000 distinct CDR3 sequences, 6.8% being singletons. Sequenced here: PBMCs, sampled more than 40 days after the first yellow fever vaccination. These receptors were collected from a man between 18 and 29 years old who received the YFV17D yellow fever vaccine.

This clonotype occurred a few times. The rearrangement joins TRBV20-1 to TRBJ1-6; D gene unclear. The CDR3 sequence is 15 residues long. Trimming took 5 bases from V and 11 from J, leaving 22 bases between them. CDR1 and CDR2 from the germline V gene are DFQATT and SNEGSKA (reference sequence). The CDR3 coding sequence is TGCAGTGCTTACCCGACTGCCCCCGGTGGAACACCCCTCCACTTT. Encoded protein: CSAYPTAPGGTPLHF.

This clonotype has only a few counts. The V gene is TRBV3-1, the J gene TRBJ1-6, with 8 bases identical to TRBD1. Germline V lookup: CDR1 LGHDT, CDR2 YNNKEL (reference sequence). With 2 bases clipped from V and 5 bases from J, the junction kept 8 bases outside the gene matches. The CDR3 loop spans 17 amino acids. DNA of the CDR3: TGTGCCAGCAGCCAACCTAGACAGGGGAGGAATAATTCACCCCTCCACTTT. Residues: CASSQPRQGRNNSPLHF.

This clonotype was counted between two and nine times. The chain uses TRBV4-1 and TRBJ2-1; TRBD1 might be the D (5 bases). Germline values: CDR1 MGHRA, CDR2 YSYEKL. Trimming took off 6 bases at V and 8 bases at J, with 23 bases between the two ends. CDR3 size: 16 residues. CDR3 sequence (DNA): TGCGCCAGCAGTCGAAGTGGGCAGGGTTGGGTCTATGAGCAGTTCTTC. This sequence encodes CASSRSGQGWVYEQFF.

The J gene is TRBJ1-2, the V gene TRBV7-2; D gene ambiguous. CDR1 SGHTA and CDR2 FQGNSA come from the germline V gene. Trimming shortened V by 3 bases and J by 5 bases, and 16 bases separated the two germline ends. The CDR3 is 15 amino acids. CDR3 sequence (DNA): TGTGCCAGCAGCTTTAGAGAGTTGGCGGATTATGGCTACACCTTC. The encoded protein is CASSFRELADYGYTF.